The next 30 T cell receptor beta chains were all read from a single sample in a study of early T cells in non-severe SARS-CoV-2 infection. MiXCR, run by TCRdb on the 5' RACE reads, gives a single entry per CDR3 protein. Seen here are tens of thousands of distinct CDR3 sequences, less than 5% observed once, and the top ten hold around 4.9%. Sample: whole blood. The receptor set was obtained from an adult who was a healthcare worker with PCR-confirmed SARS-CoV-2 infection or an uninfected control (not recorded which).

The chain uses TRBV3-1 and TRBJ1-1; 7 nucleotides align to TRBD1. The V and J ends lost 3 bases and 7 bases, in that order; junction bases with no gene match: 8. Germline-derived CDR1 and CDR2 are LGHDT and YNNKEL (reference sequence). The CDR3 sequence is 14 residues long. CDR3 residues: CASSHNRGGDEAFF. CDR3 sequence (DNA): TGTGCCAGCAGCCACAACAGGGGAGGGGATGAAGCTTTCTTT.

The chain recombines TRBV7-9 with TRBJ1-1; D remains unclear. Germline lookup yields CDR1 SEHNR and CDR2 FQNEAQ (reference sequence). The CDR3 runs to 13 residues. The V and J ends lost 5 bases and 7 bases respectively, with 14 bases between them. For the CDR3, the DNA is TGTGCCAGCAGCCGGGAGGGTGGGCGTGAAGCTTTCTTT. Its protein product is CASSREGGREAFF.

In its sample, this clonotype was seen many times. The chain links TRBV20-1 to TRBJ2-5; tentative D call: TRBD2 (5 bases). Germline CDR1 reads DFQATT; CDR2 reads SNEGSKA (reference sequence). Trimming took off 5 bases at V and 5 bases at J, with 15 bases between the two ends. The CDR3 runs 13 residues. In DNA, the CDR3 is TGCAGTGCTCCCCTTAGCGCACAGGAGACCCAGTACTTC. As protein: CSAPLSAQETQYF.

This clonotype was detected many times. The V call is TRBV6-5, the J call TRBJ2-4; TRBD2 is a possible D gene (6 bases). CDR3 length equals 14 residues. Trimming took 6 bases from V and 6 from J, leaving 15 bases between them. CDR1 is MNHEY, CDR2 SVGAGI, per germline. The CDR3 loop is CASRHRESLNIQYF. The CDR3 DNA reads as TGTGCCAGCAGACATCGGGAGTCCCTAAACATTCAGTACTTC.

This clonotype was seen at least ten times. In DNA, the CDR3 is TGTGCCAGCGTGGTGGAGGGGGCTGGAAACTCTGGAAACACCATATATTTT. Encoded protein: CASVVEGAGNSGNTIYF. The V call is TRBV6-9, the J call TRBJ1-3; TRBD1 agrees at 7 bases. This CDR3 has 17 amino acids. Unmatched junction bases numbered 13, after V lost 8 bases and J lost 0 bases. From germline, CDR1 is MNHGY and CDR2 SVAAGI.

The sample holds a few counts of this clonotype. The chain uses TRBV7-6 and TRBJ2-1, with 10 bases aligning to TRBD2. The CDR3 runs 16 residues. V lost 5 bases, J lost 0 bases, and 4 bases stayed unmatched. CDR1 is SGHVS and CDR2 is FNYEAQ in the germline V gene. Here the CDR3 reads CASSTPSGSSYNEQFF. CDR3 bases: TGTGCCAGCAGCACCCCTAGCGGGAGCTCCTACAATGAGCAGTTCTTC.

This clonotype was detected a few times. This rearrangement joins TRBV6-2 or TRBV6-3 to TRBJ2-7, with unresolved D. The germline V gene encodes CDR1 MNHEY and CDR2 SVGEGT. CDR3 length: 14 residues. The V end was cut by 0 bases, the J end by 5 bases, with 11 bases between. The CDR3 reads CASSYSLGWHEQYF. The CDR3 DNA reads TGTGCCAGCAGTTACTCCCTAGGGTGGCACGAGCAGTACTTC.

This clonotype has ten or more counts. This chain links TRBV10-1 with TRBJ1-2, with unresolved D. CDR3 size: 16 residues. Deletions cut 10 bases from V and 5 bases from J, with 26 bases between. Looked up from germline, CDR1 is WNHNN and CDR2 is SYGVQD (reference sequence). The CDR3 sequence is CATRREIPKKKYGYTF. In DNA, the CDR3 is TGCGCCACCAGGAGGGAAATTCCTAAAAAGAAATATGGCTACACCTTC.

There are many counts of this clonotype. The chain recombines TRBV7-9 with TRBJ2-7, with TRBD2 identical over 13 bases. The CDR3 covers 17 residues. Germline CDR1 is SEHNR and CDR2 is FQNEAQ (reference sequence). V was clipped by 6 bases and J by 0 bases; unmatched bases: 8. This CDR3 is CASRSLTSGRVSYEQYF. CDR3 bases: TGTGCCAGCAGGTCCCTAACTAGCGGGAGGGTCTCCTACGAGCAGTACTTC.

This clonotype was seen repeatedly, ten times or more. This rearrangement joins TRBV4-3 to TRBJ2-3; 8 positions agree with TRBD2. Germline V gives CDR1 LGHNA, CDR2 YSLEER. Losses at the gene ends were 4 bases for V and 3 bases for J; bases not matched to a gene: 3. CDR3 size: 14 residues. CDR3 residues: CASSPQRGTDTQYF. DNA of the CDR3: TGCGCCAGCAGCCCCCAGCGGGGGACAGATACGCAGTATTTT.

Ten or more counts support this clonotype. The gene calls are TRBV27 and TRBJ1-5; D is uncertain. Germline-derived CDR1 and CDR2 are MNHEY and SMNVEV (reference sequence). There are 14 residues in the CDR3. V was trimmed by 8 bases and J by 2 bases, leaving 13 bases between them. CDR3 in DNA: TGTGCCAGCTCCCGCATAGGTGGCAATCAGCCCCAGCATTTT. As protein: CASSRIGGNQPQHF.

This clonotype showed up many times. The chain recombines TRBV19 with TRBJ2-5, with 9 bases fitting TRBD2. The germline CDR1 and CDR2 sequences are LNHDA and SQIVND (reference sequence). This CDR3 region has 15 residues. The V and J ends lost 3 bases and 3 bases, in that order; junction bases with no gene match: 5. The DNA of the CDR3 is TGTGCCAGTAGTATTTCTAGCGGGACTAAAGAGACCCAGTACTTC. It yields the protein CASSISSGTKETQYF. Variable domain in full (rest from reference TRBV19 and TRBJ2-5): DGGITQSPKYLFRKEGQNVTLSCEQNLNHDAMYWYRQDPGQGLRLIYYSQIVNDFQKGDIAEGYSVSREKKESFPLTVTSAQKNPTAFYLCASSISSGTKETQYFGPGTRLLVL.

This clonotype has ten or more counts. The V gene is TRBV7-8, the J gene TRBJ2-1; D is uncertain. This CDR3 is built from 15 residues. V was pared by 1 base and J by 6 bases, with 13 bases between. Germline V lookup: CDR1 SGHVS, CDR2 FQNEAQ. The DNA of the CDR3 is TGTGCCAGCAGCTTAGTGGGCGGCACCTCCAATGAGCAGTTCTTC. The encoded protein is CASSLVGGTSNEQFF.

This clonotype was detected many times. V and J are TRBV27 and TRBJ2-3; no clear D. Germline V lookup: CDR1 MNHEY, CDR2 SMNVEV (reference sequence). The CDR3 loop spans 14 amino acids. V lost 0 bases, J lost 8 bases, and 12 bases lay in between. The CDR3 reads CASSLSQPWGTQYF. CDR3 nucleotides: TGTGCCAGCAGTTTATCGCAGCCTTGGGGTACGCAGTATTTT.

CDR3: CASSLSRVTDTQYF. CDR3 DNA sequence: TGTGCCAGCAGCTTAAGTCGGGTGACAGATACGCAGTATTTT. This chain connects TRBV7-3 to TRBJ2-3; no clear D. Per the germline V gene, CDR1 is SGHTA and CDR2 is FQGTGA. Trimming removed 1 base at V and 3 bases at J, with 8 bases between. CDR3 size: 14 residues. Full variable domain (rest looked up from reference TRBV7-3 and TRBJ2-3): GAGVSQTPSNKVTEKGKYVELRCDPISGHTALYWYRQSLGQGPEFLIYFQGTGAADDSGLPNDRFFAVRPEGSVSTLKIQRTERGDSAVYLCASSLSRVTDTQYFGPGTRLTVL.

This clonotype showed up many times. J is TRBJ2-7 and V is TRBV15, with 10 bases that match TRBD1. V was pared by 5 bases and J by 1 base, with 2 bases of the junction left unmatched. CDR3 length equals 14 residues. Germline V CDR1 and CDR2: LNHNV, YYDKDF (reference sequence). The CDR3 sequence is CATSRGQGSYEQYF. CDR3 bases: TGTGCCACCAGCCGGGGACAGGGGTCCTACGAGCAGTACTTC.

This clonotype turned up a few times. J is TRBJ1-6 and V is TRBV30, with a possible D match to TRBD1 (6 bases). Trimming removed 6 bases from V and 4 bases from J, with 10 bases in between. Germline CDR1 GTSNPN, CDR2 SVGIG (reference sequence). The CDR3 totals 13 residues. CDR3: CACRTEYNSPLHF. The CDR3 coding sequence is TGTGCCTGTCGGACAGAGTATAATTCACCCCTCCACTTT.

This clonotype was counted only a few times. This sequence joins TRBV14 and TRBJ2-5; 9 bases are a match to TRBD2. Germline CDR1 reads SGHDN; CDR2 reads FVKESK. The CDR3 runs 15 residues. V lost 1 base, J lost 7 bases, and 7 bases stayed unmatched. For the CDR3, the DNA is TGTGCCAGCAGCCAAGCCCTAGCGGGAATGGCGACCCAGTACTTC. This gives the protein CASSQALAGMATQYF.

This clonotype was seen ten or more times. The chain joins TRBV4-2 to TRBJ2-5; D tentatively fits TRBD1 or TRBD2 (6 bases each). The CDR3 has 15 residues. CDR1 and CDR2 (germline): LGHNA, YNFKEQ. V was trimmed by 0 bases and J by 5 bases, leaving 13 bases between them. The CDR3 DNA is TGTGCCAGCAGCCAAGACCTAAGGGGGGTGGAGACCCAGTACTTC. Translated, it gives CASSQDLRGVETQYF.

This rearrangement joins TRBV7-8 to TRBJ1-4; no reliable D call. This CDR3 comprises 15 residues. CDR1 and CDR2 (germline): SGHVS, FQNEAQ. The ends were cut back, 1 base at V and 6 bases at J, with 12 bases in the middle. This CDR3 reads CASSLGAGRDEKLFF. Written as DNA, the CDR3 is TGTGCCAGCAGCTTAGGCGCGGGGAGGGATGAAAAACTGTTTTTT.

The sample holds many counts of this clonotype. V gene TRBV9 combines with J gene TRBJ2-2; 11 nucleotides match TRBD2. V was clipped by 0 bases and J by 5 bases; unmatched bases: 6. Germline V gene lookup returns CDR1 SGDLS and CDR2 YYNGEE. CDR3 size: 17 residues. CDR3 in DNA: TGTGCCAGCAGCGTAGCGGTGGGACTAGCGGATACCGGGGAGCTGTTTTTT. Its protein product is CASSVAVGLADTGELFF.

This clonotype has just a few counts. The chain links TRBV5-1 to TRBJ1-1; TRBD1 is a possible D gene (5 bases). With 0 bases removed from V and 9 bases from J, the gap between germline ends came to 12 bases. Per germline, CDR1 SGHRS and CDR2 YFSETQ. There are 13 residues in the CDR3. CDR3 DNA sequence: TGCGCCAGCAGCTTGGGTGAAGGGGCCCAAGCTTTCTTT. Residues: CASSLGEGAQAFF. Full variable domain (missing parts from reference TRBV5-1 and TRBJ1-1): KAGVTQTPRYLIKTRGQQVTLSCSPISGHRSVSWYQQTPGQGLQFLFEYFSETQRNKGNFPGRFSGRQFSNSRSEMNVSTLELGDSALYLCASSLGEGAQAFFGQGTRLTVV.

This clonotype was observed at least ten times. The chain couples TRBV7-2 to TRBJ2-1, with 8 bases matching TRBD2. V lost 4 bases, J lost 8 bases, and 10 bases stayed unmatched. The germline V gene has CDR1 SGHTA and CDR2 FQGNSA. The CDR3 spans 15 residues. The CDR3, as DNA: TGTGCCAGCAGCTCCCCCGCAGCGGGAGAGGATGAGCAGTTCTTC. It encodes CASSSPAAGEDEQFF.

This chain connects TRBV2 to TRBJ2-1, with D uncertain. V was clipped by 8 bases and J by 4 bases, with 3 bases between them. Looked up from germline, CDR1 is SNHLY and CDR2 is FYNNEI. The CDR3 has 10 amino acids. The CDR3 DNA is TGTGCCAGCCAATACAATGAGCAGTTCTTC. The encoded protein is CASQYNEQFF.

The CDR3 spells CSARDPGQFNQPQHF. CDR3 in DNA: TGCAGTGCTAGAGATCCGGGACAGTTCAATCAGCCCCAGCATTTT. The chain links TRBV20-1 to TRBJ1-5; the match to TRBD1 covers 7 bases. Trimming removed 0 bases from V and 3 bases from J; junction bases left unmatched: 5. The germline gives CDR1 DFQATT, CDR2 SNEGSKA (reference sequence). This CDR3 region has 15 residues.

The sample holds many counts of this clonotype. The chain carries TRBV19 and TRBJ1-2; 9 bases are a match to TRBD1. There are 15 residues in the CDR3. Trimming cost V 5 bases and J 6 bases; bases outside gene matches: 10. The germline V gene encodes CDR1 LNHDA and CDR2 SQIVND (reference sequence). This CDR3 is CASSPPRDREHGYTF. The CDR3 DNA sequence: TGTGCCAGTAGTCCACCTCGGGACAGGGAACATGGCTACACCTTC.

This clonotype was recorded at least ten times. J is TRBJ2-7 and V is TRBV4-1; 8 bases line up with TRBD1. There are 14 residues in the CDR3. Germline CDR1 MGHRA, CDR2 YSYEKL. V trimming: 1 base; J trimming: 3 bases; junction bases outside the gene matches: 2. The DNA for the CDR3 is TGCGCCAGCAGCCAAGGACAGGGGAACTACGAGCAGTACTTC. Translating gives CASSQGQGNYEQYF.

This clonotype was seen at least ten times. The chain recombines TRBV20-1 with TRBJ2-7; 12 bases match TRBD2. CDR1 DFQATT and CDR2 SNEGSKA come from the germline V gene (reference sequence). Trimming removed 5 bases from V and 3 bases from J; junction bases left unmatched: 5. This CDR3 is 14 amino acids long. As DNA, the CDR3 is TGCAGTGCTCGGACTAGCGGGAAGGGCTACGAGCAGTACTTC. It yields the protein CSARTSGKGYEQYF.

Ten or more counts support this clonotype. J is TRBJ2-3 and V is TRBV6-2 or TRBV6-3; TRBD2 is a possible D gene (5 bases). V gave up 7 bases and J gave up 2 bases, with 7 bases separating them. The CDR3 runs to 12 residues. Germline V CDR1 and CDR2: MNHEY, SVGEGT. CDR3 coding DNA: TGTGCCAGCAAGCGGAACACAGATACGCAGTATTTT. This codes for CASKRNTDTQYF.

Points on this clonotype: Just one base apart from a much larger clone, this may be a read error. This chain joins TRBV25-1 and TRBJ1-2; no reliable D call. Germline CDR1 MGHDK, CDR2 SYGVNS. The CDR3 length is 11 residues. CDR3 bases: TGTGCCAACAGTGATGGTGTTGGCTACACCTTC. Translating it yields CANSDGVGYTF.